These 30 T cell receptor beta chains came from one sample sequenced in a study of shared clonotypes between healthy human individuals. It was CD45RO-negative cells, positively selected for CCR7, that made up naive CD8 cells, with terminally differentiated effector memory CD45RA+ cells excluded. Here immunoSEQ multiplex PCR was the method, and the copy in TCRdb shows in-frame clones only, minus some. Here the sample spans approximately 840,000 clones, about 96% being singletons. The sequenced sample consisted of naive CD8+ T cells sorted from blood. The receptors were sampled from a man in his thirties or forties in good health.

This rearrangement joins TRBV11-2 to TRBJ1-1, with TRBD1 matching 9 bases. This CDR3 contains 16 residues. Germline V lookup: CDR1 SGHAT, CDR2 FQNNGV. The V gene end was trimmed by 4 bases and the J gene end by 3 bases; junction bases not matched to a gene: 9. The CDR3, as DNA: TGTGCCAGCAGCTATCCCGAAGGACAGGGGCACACTGAAGCTTTCTTT. This codes for CASSYPEGQGHTEAFF.

V and J are TRBV11-2 and TRBJ2-1; 7 positions agree with TRBD2. The CDR3 consists of 14 residues. Germline trimming cut 8 bases from V and 7 bases from J; bases unmatched to any gene: 11. Germline V CDR1 and CDR2: SGHAT, FQNNGV. The CDR3 sequence: CASRGLDRQNEQFF. DNA for the CDR3: TGTGCCAGCCGAGGACTAGATCGGCAGAATGAGCAGTTCTTC.

This chain connects TRBV18 to TRBJ1-1; weak D call: TRBD1 (6 bases). The germline CDR1 and CDR2 sequences are KGHSH and LQKENI. The CDR3 is 17 residues long. Trimming took off 4 bases at V and 1 base at J, with 19 bases between the two ends. CDR3 in DNA: TGTGCCAGCTCACTGGCCTTACAGGGTGCTCCGAACACTGAAGCTTTCTTT. This encodes CASSLALQGAPNTEAFF.

Comment on this clone: Additional DNA sequences in this sample encode the identical CDR3. The rearrangement links TRBV5-1 to TRBJ2-7, with 11 nucleotides matching TRBD2. Germline-derived CDR1 and CDR2 are SGHRS and YFSETQ. This CDR3 has 14 amino acids. The ends lost 4 bases at V and 1 base at J; junction bases unmatched: 1. CDR3 loop: CASSLAGGSYEQYF. CDR3 bases: TGCGCCAGCAGCCTAGCGGGAGGTTCCTACGAGCAGTACTTC.

The count of this clone is one. This rearrangement joins TRBV9 to TRBJ2-1; 7 bases match TRBD2. The CDR3 covers 16 residues. CDR1 is SGDLS, CDR2 YYNGEE, per germline. V shed 4 bases, J shed 0 bases, and the junction held 7 bases outside the gene matches. This chain's CDR3 is CASSPSGASSYNEQFF. As DNA, the CDR3 is TGTGCCAGCAGCCCCAGCGGGGCCAGCTCCTACAATGAGCAGTTCTTC.

J is TRBJ2-5 and V is TRBV7-9; D may be TRBD1 or TRBD2 (5 bases each). This CDR3 is built from 12 residues. Germline-derived CDR1 and CDR2 are SEHNR and FQNEAQ (reference sequence). V gave up 6 bases and J gave up 10 bases, with 15 bases separating them. CDR3 sequence: CASSRAERGQYF. In DNA form, the CDR3 reads TGTGCCAGCAGTAGGGCGGAGAGGGGCCAGTACTTC.

V usage is TRBV7-9 and J usage is TRBJ2-7, with D unresolved. V was cut by 6 bases and J by 1 base, with 19 bases left in between. The germline V gene encodes CDR1 SEHNR and CDR2 FQNEAQ (reference sequence). The CDR3 sequence is 16 residues long. DNA for the CDR3: TGTGCCAGCAGTCCGCAGTGGGGTTACATTTCCTACGAGCAGTACTTC. Amino acids: CASSPQWGYISYEQYF. Together with reference TRBV7-9 and TRBJ2-7, the CDR3 gives the full variable domain: DTGVSQNPRHKITKRGQNVTFRCDPISEHNRLYWYRQTLGQGPEFLTYFQNEAQLEKSRLLSDRFSAERPKGSFSTLEIQRTEQGDSAMYLCASSPQWGYISYEQYFGPGTRLTVT.

CDR3 nucleotides: TGTGCCAGCCCTCTCGACGGACGATCAATGAACACTGAAGCTTTCTTT. Translated, it gives CASPLDGRSMNTEAFF. The chain joins TRBV11-1 to TRBJ1-1; D gene uncertain. The V end lost 8 bases, the J end lost 0 bases, and 19 bases lay between the germline ends. The V gene's germline CDR1 is SGHAT and CDR2 FQDESV (reference sequence). The CDR3 is made up of 16 amino acids.

The V and J genes are TRBV6-5 and TRBJ2-1; 9 nucleotides match TRBD2. Germline assignment: CDR1 MNHEY and CDR2 SVGAGI. The junction had 7 bases not matched to a gene; V was cut back by 3 bases and J by 7 bases. CDR3 length equals 15 residues. CDR3 sequence: CASSYRGRAINEQFF. The CDR3 DNA reads as TGTGCCAGCAGTTATCGCGGGAGGGCCATTAATGAGCAGTTCTTC.

The V gene is TRBV7-9, the J gene TRBJ2-7; possible D gene TRBD1, 5 bases. CDR3 size: 15 residues. V was shortened by 4 bases and J by 1 base, with 14 bases between the two germline ends. Germline CDR1 reads SEHNR; CDR2 reads FQNEAQ (reference sequence). The CDR3 region is CASSSPAGWSYEQYF. The CDR3 coding sequence is TGTGCCAGCAGCTCCCCGGCAGGGTGGTCCTACGAGCAGTACTTC.

The chain links TRBV29-1 to TRBJ2-6; D remains unclear. The CDR3 consists of 16 residues. Trimming shortened V by 4 bases and J by 0 bases, and 13 bases separated the two germline ends. The V gene's germline CDR1 is SQVTM and CDR2 ANQGSEA. CDR3 region: CSVVLPSNSGANVLTF. Here the CDR3 DNA reads TGCAGCGTTGTCCTGCCCTCTAACTCTGGGGCCAACGTCCTGACTTTC.

This chain links TRBV7-9 with TRBJ2-2; D is ambiguous. Trimming cost V 2 bases and J 2 bases, with 3 bases left between them. The CDR3 runs to 13 residues. CDR1 and CDR2 from the germline V gene are SEHNR and FQNEAQ (reference sequence). The CDR3, as DNA: TGTGCCAGCAGCTTATTTAACACCGGGGAGCTGTTTTTT. Translated: CASSLFNTGELFF.

The chain uses TRBV4-1 and TRBJ1-2; D not resolved. The germline V gene encodes CDR1 MGHRA and CDR2 YSYEKL. The CDR3 runs to 14 residues. The V end was cut by 2 bases, the J end by 4 bases, with 11 bases between. CDR3 in amino acids: CASSQPGSLYGYTF. CDR3 coding DNA: TGCGCCAGCAGCCAACCCGGCAGCCTCTATGGCTACACCTTC.

This chain uses TRBV4-3 with TRBJ2-2, with a weak D call TRBD1 (6 bases). Per germline, CDR1 LGHNA and CDR2 YSLEER. The CDR3 consists of 18 residues. Trimming removed 0 bases at V and 0 bases at J, with 14 bases between. CDR3 in amino acids: CASSQESGASTNTGELFF. DNA for the CDR3: TGCGCCAGCAGCCAAGAATCAGGGGCGTCGACGAACACCGGGGAGCTGTTTTTT.

This clone came up once. The rearrangement uses TRBV11-2 and TRBJ2-7; D possibly uses TRBD1 or TRBD2 (5 bases each). Trimming took 2 bases from V and 2 from J, leaving 16 bases between them. This CDR3 spans 16 amino acids. Germline CDR1 is SGHAT and CDR2 is FQNNGV. CDR3 DNA: TGTGCCAGCAGCTTAAAGGGGCAGGGACCGACCTACGAGCAGTACTTC. Translation: CASSLKGQGPTYEQYF.

In DNA, the CDR3 is TGCGCCAGCAGTGGACTAGCGGGAGACAATGAGCAGTTCTTC. As protein: CASSGLAGDNEQFF. The chain has TRBV10-1 and TRBJ2-1; 12 bases match TRBD2. Germline CDR1 WNHNN, CDR2 SYGVQD (reference sequence). The ends lost 4 bases at V and 5 bases at J; junction bases unmatched: 0. The CDR3 length is 14 residues.

The chain recombines TRBV5-4 with TRBJ2-3; 7 nucleotides align to TRBD2. CDR1 is SGHNT and CDR2 is YYREEE in the germline V gene (reference sequence). The CDR3 is 14 residues long. Trimming took 4 bases from V and 6 from J; bases not matched to a gene: 8. CDR3 in amino acids: CASSTSGKGDTQYF. In DNA, the CDR3 is TGTGCCAGCAGCACAAGCGGGAAAGGGGATACGCAGTATTTT. Filled out from reference TRBV5-4 and TRBJ2-3, the complete variable domain reads ETGVTQSPTHLIKTRGQQVTLRCSSQSGHNTVSWYQQALGQGPQFIFQYYREEENGRGNFPPRFSGLQFPNYSSELNVNALELDDSALYLCASSTSGKGDTQYFGPGTRLTVL.

This clone appeared a single time. This chain connects TRBV21-1 to TRBJ2-1; the DNA was not used to check the table's D call, TRBD1. TRBV21-1 is listed as a pseudogene. This CDR3 region has 15 residues. The CDR3 DNA sequence: TGTGCCAGCAGCAAGCTCCAGCCAGGAAACAATGAGCAGTTCTTC. It translates to CASSKLQPGNNEQFF.

The chain is built from TRBV11-2 and TRBJ1-5, with a weak D call TRBD1 (6 bases). This CDR3 contains 16 residues. V lost 2 bases, J lost 6 bases, and 17 bases lay in between. CDR1 is SGHAT, CDR2 FQNNGV, per germline. The CDR3 DNA sequence: TGTGCCAGCAGCTTACTTGGTGGGGGCCTTGTTCAGCCCCAGCATTTT. Its translation is CASSLLGGGLVQPQHF.

V and J are TRBV7-9 and TRBJ2-3; D is perhaps TRBD2 (5 bases). The V gene lost 4 bases and the J gene lost 2 bases, with 16 bases spanning the gap. The CDR3 sequence is 16 residues long. Per germline, CDR1 SEHNR and CDR2 FQNEAQ (reference sequence). The CDR3 loop is CASSYPGMANTDTQYF. The CDR3 DNA reads TGTGCCAGCAGCTACCCCGGGATGGCCAACACAGATACGCAGTATTTT. The full variable domain, rest sourced from reference TRBV7-9 and TRBJ2-3, is DTGVSQNPRHKITKRGQNVTFRCDPISEHNRLYWYRQTLGQGPEFLTYFQNEAQLEKSRLLSDRFSAERPKGSFSTLEIQRTEQGDSAMYLCASSYPGMANTDTQYFGPGTRLTVL.

The chain combines TRBV7-9 with TRBJ1-2, with D hard to call. The CDR3 runs to 13 residues. CDR1 is SEHNR and CDR2 is FQNEAQ in the germline V gene (reference sequence). V lost 5 bases and J 6 bases, leaving 13 bases between the germline ends. This CDR3 reads CASSPDLRDGYTF. The DNA of the CDR3 is TGTGCCAGCAGCCCCGATTTGAGGGATGGCTACACCTTC.

V and J are TRBV28 and TRBJ1-4, with 8 bases matching TRBD1. The germline V gene encodes CDR1 MDHEN and CDR2 SYDVKM. The CDR3 sequence is 14 residues long. With V trimmed by 2 bases and J by 8 bases, 4 bases remained unmatched. The CDR3 region has the DNA TGTGCCAGCAGTTTAGGTCGGACAGGGGAAAAACTGTTTTTT. Translating gives CASSLGRTGEKLFF.

The V call is TRBV5-1, the J call TRBJ2-2; no reliable D call. V was shortened by 1 base and J by 5 bases, with 6 bases between the two germline ends. CDR1 is SGHRS, CDR2 YFSETQ, per germline. The CDR3 extends over 13 amino acids. CDR3 in DNA: TGCGCCAGCAGCTTGAAGAGTACCGGGGAGCTGTTTTTT. It specifies CASSLKSTGELFF.

The chain employs TRBV10-3 and TRBJ2-1; D not certain. This CDR3 has 13 residues. Germline CDR1 reads ENHRY; CDR2 reads SYGVKD. V lost 4 bases and J 4 bases, leaving 8 bases between the germline ends. CDR3: CAISASEYNEQFF. For the CDR3, the DNA is TGTGCCATCAGTGCGTCCGAGTACAATGAGCAGTTCTTC.

This chain uses TRBV9 with TRBJ2-3; the D gene is possibly TRBD2 (6 bases). The CDR3 covers 15 residues. V shed 0 bases and J shed 3 bases, with 11 bases lying between them. The germline gives CDR1 SGDLS, CDR2 YYNGEE. The CDR3 DNA is TGTGCCAGCAGCGTAGATGGGACTGAAACAGATACGCAGTATTTT. Its protein is CASSVDGTETDTQYF.

The chain links TRBV27 to TRBJ2-1, with D hard to call. The germline gives CDR1 MNHEY, CDR2 SMNVEV (reference sequence). Trimming left V 4 bases short and J 5 bases short, with 15 bases between. CDR3 size: 15 residues. The CDR3 loop is CASSSRDPRNNEQFF. The DNA for the CDR3 is TGTGCCAGCAGTTCCCGTGACCCCCGGAACAATGAGCAGTTCTTC.

This clone was seen more than once but under ten times. The chain is built from TRBV7-2 and TRBJ2-1; D uncertain. Germline-derived CDR1 and CDR2 are SGHTA and FQGNSA. This CDR3 spans 11 amino acids. V was cut by 4 bases and J by 8 bases, with 6 bases left in between. The CDR3 nucleotides read TGTGCCAGCAGCTCCCTTTATGAGCAGTTCTTC. Its protein is CASSSLYEQFF.

In this sample, this clone turned up once. The chain recombines TRBV4-2 with TRBJ2-1; D perhaps matches TRBD2 (6 bases). The V and J ends lost 0 bases and 5 bases respectively, with 8 bases between them. Germline CDR1 reads LGHNA; CDR2 reads YNFKEQ. CDR3 length: 14 amino acids. CDR3 nucleotide sequence: TGTGCCAGCAGCCAAGAACGGGGGAACAATGAGCAGTTCTTC. Its protein product is CASSQERGNNEQFF.

The chain has TRBV5-6 and TRBJ1-1; D gene ambiguous. CDR3 length: 15 residues. In germline, CDR1 is SGHDT, CDR2 YYEEEE. V lost 0 bases, J lost 5 bases, and 14 bases lay in between. CDR3 loop: CASSLVGQDRTEAFF. CDR3 DNA: TGTGCCAGCAGCTTGGTGGGCCAGGATCGGACTGAAGCTTTCTTT.

V usage is TRBV2 and J usage is TRBJ2-7; D not certain. V dropped 7 bases and J dropped 12 bases, with 13 bases sitting between them. The CDR3 runs 10 residues. Germline V CDR1 and CDR2: SNHLY, FYNNEI. CDR3 DNA: TGTGCCAGCAATCCAGGACCGGGGTACTTC. Translation: CASNPGPGYF.